This entry is about one T cell receptor (beta chain). The table came from immunoSEQ multiplex PCR; TCRdb's copy has only in-frame clones and leaves some out. The table records 65,000 to 85,000 clones, around 92% of them present only once. The sample belongs to a study of technical replicates of blood from a few donors. With V trimmed by 2 bases and J by 0 bases, 4 bases remained unmatched. CDR1 is MNHEY and CDR2 is SVGAGI in the germline V gene. There are 15 residues in the CDR3. This receptor was taken from a human donor in good health. This chain connects TRBV6-5 to TRBJ2-7; the match to TRBD2 covers 7 bases. Specimen: T cells isolated from PBMCs. The CDR3 protein is CASSYTQRDSYEQYF. Written as DNA, the CDR3 is TGTGCCAGCAGTTACACCCAGCGGGACTCCTACGAGCAGTACTTC.